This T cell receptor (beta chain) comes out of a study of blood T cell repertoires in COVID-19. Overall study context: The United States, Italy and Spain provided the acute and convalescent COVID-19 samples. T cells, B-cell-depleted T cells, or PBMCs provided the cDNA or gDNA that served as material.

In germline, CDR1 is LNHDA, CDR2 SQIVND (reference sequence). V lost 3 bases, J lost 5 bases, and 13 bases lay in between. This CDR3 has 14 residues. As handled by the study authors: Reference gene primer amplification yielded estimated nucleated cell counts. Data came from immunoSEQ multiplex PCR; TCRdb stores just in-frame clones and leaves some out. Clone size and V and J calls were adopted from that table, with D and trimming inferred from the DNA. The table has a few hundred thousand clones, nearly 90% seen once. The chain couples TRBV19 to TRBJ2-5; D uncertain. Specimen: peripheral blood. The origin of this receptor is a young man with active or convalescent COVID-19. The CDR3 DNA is TGTGCCAGTAGTATTTTGGGCCAATGGGAGACCCAGTACTTC. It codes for CASSILGQWETQYF.